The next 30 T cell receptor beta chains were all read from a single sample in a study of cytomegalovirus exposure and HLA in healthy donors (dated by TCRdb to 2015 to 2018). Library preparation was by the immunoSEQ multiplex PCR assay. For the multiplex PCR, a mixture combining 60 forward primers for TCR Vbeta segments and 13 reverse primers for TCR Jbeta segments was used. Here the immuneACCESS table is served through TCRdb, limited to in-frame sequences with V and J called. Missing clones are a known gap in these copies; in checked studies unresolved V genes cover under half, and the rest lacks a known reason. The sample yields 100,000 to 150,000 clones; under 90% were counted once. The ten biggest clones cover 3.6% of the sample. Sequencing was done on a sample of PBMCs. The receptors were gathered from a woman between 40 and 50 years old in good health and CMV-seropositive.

CDR3 residues: CASSSDQGEPGELFF. CDR3 coding DNA: TGTGCCAGCAGTTCCGATCAGGGGGAGCCCGGGGAGCTGTTTTTT. The chain joins TRBV27 to TRBJ2-2; 7 positions match TRBD1. The CDR3 covers 15 residues. Trimming cost V 4 bases and J 6 bases; bases outside gene matches: 8. CDR1 and CDR2 from the germline V gene are MNHEY and SMNVEV (reference sequence).

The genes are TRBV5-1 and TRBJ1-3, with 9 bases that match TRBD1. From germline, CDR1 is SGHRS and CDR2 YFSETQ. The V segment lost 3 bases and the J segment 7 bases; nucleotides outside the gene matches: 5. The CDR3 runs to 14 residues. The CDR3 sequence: CASSYTGGSNTIYF. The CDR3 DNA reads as TGCGCCAGCAGCTACACAGGGGGCAGTAACACCATATATTTT. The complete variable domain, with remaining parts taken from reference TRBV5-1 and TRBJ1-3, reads KAGVTQTPRYLIKTRGQQVTLSCSPISGHRSVSWYQQTPGQGLQFLFEYFSETQRNKGNFPGRFSGRQFSNSRSEMNVSTLELGDSALYLCASSYTGGSNTIYFGEGSWLTVV.

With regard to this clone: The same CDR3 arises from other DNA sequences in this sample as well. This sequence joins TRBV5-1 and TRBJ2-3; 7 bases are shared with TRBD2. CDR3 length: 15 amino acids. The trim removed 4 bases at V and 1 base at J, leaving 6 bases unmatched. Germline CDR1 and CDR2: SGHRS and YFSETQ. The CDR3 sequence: CASSLLAGGTDTQYF. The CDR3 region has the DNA TGCGCCAGCAGCCTCTTAGCGGGCGGCACAGATACGCAGTATTTT.

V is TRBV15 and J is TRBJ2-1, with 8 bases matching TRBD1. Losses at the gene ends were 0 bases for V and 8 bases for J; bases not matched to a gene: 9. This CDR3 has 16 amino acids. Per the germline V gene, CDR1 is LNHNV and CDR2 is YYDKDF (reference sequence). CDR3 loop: CATSRDEGEDRDEQFF. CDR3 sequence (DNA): TGTGCCACCAGCAGAGATGAAGGGGAGGACAGGGATGAGCAGTTCTTC. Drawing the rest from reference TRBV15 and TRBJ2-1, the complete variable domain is DAMVIQNPRYQVTQFGKPVTLSCSQTLNHNVMYWYQQKSSQAPKLLFHYYDKDFNNEADTPDNFQSRRPNTSFCFLDIRSPGLGDTAMYLCATSRDEGEDRDEQFFGPGTRLTVL.

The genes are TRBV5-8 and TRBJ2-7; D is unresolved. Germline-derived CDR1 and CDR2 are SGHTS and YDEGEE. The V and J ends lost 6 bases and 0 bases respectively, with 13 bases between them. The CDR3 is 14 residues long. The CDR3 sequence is CASTILVGSYEQYF. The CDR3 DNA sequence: TGTGCCAGCACCATCTTAGTTGGCTCCTACGAGCAGTACTTC. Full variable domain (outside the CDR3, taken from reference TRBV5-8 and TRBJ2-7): EAGVTQSPTHLIKTRGQQATLRCSPISGHTSVYWYQQALGLGLQFLLWYDEGEERNRGNFPPRFSGRQFPNYSSELNVNALELEDSALYLCASTILVGSYEQYFGPGTRLTVT.

CDR3: CASSLQRSQPQHF. Here the CDR3 DNA reads TGTGCCAGCAGCTTACAGAGGTCTCAGCCCCAGCATTTT. The chain employs TRBV7-2 and TRBJ1-5; D is uncertain. The germline V gene encodes CDR1 SGHTA and CDR2 FQGNSA. This CDR3 comprises 13 residues. The V end was cut by 2 bases, the J end by 6 bases, with 8 bases between.

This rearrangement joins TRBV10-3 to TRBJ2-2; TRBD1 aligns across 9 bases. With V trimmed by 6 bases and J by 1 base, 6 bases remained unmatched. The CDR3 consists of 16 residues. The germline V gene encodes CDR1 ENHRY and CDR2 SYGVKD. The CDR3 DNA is TGTGCCATCAGCCGGGACAGGGTGGGGAACACCGGGGAGCTGTTTTTT. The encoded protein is CAISRDRVGNTGELFF.

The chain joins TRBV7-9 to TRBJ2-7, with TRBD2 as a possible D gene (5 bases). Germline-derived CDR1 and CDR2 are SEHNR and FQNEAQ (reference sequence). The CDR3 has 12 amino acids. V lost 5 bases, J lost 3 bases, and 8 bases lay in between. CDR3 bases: TGTGCCAGCAGCCCCGGACTCTACGAGCAGTACTTC. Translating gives CASSPGLYEQYF.

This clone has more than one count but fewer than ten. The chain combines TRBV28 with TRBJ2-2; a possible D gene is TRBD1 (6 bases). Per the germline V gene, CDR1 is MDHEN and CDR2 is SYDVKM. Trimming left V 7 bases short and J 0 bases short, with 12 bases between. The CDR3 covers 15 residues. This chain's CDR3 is CASTPGVTNTGELFF. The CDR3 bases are TGTGCCAGCACCCCAGGGGTAACGAACACCGGGGAGCTGTTTTTT.

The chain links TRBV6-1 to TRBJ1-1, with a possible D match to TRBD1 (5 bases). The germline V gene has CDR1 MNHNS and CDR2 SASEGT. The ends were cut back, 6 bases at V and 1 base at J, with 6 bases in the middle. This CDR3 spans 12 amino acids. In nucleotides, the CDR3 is TGTGCCAGCAGAGACAGGAACACTGAAGCTTTCTTT. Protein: CASRDRNTEAFF.

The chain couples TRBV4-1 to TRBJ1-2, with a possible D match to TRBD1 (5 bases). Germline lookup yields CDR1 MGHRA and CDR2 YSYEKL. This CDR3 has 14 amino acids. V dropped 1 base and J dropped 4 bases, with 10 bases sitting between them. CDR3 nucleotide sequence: TGCGCCAGCAGCCAAGCTTCACAGGTCTATGGCTACACCTTC. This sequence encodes CASSQASQVYGYTF.

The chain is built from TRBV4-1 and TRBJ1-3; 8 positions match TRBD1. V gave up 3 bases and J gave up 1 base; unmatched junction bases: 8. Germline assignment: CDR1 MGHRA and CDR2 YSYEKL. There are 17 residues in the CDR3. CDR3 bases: TGCGCCAGCAGCCACAAGGGGGACAGGAGATCTGGAAACACCATATATTTT. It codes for CASSHKGDRRSGNTIYF.

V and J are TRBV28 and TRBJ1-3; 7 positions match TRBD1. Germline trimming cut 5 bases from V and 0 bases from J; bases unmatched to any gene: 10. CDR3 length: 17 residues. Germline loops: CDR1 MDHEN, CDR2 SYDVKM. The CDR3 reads CASSPQPPGGSGNTIYF. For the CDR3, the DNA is TGTGCCAGCAGTCCTCAGCCCCCAGGGGGCTCTGGAAACACCATATATTTT.

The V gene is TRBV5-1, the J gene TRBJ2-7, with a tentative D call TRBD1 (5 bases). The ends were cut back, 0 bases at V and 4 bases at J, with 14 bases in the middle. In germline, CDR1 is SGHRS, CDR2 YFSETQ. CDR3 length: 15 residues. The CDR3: CASSLEAGIRYEQYF. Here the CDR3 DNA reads TGCGCCAGCAGCTTGGAAGCAGGGATAAGGTACGAGCAGTACTTC.

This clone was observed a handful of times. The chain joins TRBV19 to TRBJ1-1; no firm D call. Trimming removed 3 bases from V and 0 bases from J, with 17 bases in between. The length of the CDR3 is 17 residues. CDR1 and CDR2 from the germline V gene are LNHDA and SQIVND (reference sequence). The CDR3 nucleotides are TGTGCCAGTAGTATTGATGGCTCCGGGAGCTTGAACACTGAAGCTTTCTTT. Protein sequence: CASSIDGSGSLNTEAFF.

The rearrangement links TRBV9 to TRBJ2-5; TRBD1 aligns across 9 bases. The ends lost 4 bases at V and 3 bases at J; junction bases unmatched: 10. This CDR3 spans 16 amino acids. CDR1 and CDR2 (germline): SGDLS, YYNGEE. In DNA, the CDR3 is TGTGCCAGCAGCCCCACGGTGGGACAGGGCAAAGAGACCCAGTACTTC. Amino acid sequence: CASSPTVGQGKETQYF.

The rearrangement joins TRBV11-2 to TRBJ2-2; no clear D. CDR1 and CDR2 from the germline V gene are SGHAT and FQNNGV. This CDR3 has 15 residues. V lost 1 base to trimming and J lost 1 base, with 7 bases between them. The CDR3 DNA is TGTGCCAGCAGCTTAGGTTCCAGGAACACCGGGGAGCTGTTTTTT. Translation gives CASSLGSRNTGELFF.

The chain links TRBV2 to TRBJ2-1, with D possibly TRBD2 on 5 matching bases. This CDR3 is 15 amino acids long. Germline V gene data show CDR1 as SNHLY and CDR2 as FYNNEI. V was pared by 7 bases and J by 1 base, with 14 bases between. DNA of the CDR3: TGTGCCAGCAAGGAGGCGTTAAATTCCTACAATGAGCAGTTCTTC. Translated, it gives CASKEALNSYNEQFF.

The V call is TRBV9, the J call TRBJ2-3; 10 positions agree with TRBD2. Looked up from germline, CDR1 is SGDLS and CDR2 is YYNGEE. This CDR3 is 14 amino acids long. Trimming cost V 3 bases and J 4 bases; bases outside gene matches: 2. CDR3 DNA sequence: TGTGCCAGCAGCGAAAGCGGGAGGGCAGATACGCAGTATTTT. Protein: CASSESGRADTQYF. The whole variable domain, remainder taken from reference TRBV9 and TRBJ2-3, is DSGVTQTPKHLITATGQRVTLRCSPRSGDLSVYWYQQSLDQGLQFLIQYYNGEERAKGNILERFSAQQFPDLHSELNLSSLELGDSALYFCASSESGRADTQYFGPGTRLTVL.

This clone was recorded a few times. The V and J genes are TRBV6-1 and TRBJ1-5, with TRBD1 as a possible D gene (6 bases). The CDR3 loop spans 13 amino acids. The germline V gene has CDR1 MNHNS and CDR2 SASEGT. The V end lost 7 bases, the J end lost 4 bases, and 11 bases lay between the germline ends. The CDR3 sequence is CASNRDINQPQHF. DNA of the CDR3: TGTGCCAGCAACCGGGACATTAATCAGCCCCAGCATTTT.

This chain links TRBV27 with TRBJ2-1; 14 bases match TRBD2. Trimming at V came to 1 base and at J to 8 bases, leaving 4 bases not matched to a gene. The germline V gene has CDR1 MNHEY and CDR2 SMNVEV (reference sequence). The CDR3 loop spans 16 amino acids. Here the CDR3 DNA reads TGTGCCAGCAGTTTATTGGGACTAGCGGGAGAGGATGAGCAGTTCTTC. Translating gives CASSLLGLAGEDEQFF.

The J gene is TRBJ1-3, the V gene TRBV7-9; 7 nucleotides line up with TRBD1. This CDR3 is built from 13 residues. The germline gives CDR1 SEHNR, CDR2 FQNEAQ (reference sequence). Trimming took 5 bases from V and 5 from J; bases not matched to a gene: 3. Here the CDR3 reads CASSRDRRNTIYF. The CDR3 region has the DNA TGTGCCAGCAGCCGGGACAGACGAAACACCATATATTTT.

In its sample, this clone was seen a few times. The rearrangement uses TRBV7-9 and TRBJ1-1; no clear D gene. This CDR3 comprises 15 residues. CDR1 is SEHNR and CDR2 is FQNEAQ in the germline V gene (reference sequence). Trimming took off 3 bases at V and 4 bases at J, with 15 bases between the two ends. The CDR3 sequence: CASSFYSRGITEAFF. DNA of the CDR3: TGTGCCAGCAGCTTCTATTCGCGAGGGATCACTGAAGCTTTCTTT.

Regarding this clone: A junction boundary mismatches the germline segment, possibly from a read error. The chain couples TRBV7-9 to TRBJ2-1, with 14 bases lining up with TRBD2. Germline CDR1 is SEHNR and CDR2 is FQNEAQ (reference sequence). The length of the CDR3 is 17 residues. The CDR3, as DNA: TGTTCCAGCAGCAAAGGGACTAGCGGGAGAGGGGTGGATGAGCAGTTCTTC. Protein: CSSSKGTSGRGVDEQFF.

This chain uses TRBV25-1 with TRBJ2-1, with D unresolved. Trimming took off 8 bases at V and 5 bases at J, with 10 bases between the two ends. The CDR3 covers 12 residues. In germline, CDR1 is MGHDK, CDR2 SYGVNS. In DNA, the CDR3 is TGTGCCAGCGTGGCGGTTCACAATGAGCAGTTCTTC. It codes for CASVAVHNEQFF.

CDR3 sequence reads: CASSPPNRGTGELFF. DNA of the CDR3: TGTGCCAGCAGCCCTCCGAACAGGGGAACCGGGGAGCTGTTTTTT. J is TRBJ2-2 and V is TRBV11-2, with 7 bases matching TRBD1. V lost 5 bases, J lost 5 bases, and 8 bases stayed unmatched. This CDR3 has 15 residues. Germline loops: CDR1 SGHAT, CDR2 FQNNGV.

CDR3 nucleotides: TGTGCCAGTAGTCGCGGGACCTATGGCTACACCTTC. Translated: CASSRGTYGYTF. The chain recombines TRBV19 with TRBJ1-2, with D maybe TRBD1 (5 bases). The CDR3 is 12 residues long. In germline, CDR1 is LNHDA, CDR2 SQIVND (reference sequence). Trimming shortened V by 5 bases and J by 4 bases, and 8 bases separated the two germline ends.

The CDR3 DNA follows: TGTGCCAGCAGCTCCCGGGGACATTCCTACGAGCAGTACTTC. Its translation: CASSSRGHSYEQYF. V is TRBV5-5 and J is TRBJ2-7; D might be TRBD1 (6 bases). This CDR3 is built from 14 residues. Germline V lookup: CDR1 SGHKS, CDR2 YYEKEE (reference sequence). V dropped 3 bases and J dropped 1 base, with 11 bases sitting between them.

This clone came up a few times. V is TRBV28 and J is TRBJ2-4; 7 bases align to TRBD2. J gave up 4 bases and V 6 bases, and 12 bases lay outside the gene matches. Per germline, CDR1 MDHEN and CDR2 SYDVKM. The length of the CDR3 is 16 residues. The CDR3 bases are TGTGCCAGCAGCAGCGGGACCGCGGACCGAAAAAACATTCAGTACTTC. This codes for CASSSGTADRKNIQYF.

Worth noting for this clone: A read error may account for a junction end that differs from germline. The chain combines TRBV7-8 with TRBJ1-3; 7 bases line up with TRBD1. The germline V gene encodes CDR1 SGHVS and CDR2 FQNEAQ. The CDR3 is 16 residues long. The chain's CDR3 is CASSPQQGFTGTTIYF. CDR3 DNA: TGTGCCAGCAGCCCCCAACAGGGGTTTACCGGAACCACCATATATTTT.